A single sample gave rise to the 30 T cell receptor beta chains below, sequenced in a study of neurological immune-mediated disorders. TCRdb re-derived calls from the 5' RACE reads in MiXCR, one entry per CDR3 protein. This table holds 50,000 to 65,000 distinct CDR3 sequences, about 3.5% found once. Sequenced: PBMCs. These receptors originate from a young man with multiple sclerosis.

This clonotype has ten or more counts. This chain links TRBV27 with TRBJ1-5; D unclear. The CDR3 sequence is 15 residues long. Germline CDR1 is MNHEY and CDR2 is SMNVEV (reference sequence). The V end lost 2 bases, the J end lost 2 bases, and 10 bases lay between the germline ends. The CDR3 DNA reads TGTGCCAGCAGTTTAACGGGAGTAGGCAATCAGCCCCAGCATTTT. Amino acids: CASSLTGVGNQPQHF.

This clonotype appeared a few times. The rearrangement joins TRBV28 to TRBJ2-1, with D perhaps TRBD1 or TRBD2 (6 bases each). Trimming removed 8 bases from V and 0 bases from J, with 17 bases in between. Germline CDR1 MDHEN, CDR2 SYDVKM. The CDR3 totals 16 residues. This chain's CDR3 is CASVEGGTSSYNEQFF. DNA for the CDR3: TGTGCCAGCGTAGAAGGGGGGACTTCCTCCTACAATGAGCAGTTCTTC.

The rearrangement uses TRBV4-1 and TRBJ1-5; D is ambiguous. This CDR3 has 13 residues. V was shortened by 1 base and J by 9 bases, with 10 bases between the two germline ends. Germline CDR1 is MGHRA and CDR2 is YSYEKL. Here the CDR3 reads CASSQVPEGPQHF. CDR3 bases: TGCGCCAGCAGCCAAGTTCCCGAGGGGCCCCAGCATTTT.

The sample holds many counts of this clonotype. The CDR3 spells CASSLNGVQETQYF. The DNA of the CDR3 is TGTGCCAGCAGCTTAAACGGGGTCCAAGAGACCCAGTACTTC. This sequence joins TRBV11-2 and TRBJ2-5, with a weak D call TRBD2 (5 bases). CDR1 is SGHAT and CDR2 is FQNNGV in the germline V gene. This CDR3 region has 14 residues. The V end lost 2 bases, the J end lost 1 base, and 8 bases lay between the germline ends. Combining the CDR3 with reference TRBV11-2 and TRBJ2-5 gives the whole variable domain EAGVAQSPRYKIIEKRQSVAFWCNPISGHATLYWYQQILGQGPKLLIQFQNNGVVDDSQLPKDRFSAERLKGVDSTLKIQPAKLEDSAVYLCASSLNGVQETQYFGPGTRLLVL.

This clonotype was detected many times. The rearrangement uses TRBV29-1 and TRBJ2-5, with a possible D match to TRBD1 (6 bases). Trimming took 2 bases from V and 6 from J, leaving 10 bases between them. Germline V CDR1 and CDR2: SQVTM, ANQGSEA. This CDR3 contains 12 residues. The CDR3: CSVELQGKTQYF. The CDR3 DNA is TGCAGCGTTGAACTCCAGGGGAAGACCCAGTACTTC.

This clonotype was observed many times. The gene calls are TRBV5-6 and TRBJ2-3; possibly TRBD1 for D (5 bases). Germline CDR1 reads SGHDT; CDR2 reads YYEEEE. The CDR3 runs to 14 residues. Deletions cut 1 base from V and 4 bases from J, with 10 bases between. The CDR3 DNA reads TGTGCCAGCAGCTTGCCAGGGTCGCCAGATACGCAGTATTTT. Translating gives CASSLPGSPDTQYF.

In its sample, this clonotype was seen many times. CDR3 loop: CASRDSQETQYF. CDR3 DNA: TGCGCCAGCCGGGACTCTCAAGAGACCCAGTACTTC. V is TRBV5-1 and J is TRBJ2-5, with D perhaps TRBD2 (6 bases). Germline CDR1 and CDR2: SGHRS and YFSETQ. V lost 7 bases to trimming and J lost 2 bases, with 9 bases between them. The CDR3 is 12 residues long.

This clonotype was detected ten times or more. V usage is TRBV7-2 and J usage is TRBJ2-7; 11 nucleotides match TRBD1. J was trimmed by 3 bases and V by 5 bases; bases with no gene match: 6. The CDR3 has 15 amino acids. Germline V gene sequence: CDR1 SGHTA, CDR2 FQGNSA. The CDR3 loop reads CASSGRDRGIYEQYF. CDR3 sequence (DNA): TGTGCCAGCAGCGGCCGGGACAGGGGGATCTACGAGCAGTACTTC.

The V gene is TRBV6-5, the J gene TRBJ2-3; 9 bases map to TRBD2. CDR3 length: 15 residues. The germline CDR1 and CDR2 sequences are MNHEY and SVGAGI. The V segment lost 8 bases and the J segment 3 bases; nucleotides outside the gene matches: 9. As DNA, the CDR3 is TGTGCCAGCCGGCTAGCGGGGATCTGGACAGATACGCAGTATTTT. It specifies CASRLAGIWTDTQYF.

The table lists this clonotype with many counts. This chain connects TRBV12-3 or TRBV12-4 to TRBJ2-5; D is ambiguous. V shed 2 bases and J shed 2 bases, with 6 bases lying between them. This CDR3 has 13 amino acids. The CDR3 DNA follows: TGTGCCAGCAGTTTACTCCATCAAGAGACCCAGTACTTC. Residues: CASSLLHQETQYF.

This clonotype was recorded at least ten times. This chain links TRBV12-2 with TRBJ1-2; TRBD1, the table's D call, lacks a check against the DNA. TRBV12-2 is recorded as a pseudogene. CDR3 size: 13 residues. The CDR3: CASRLVAGDGYTF. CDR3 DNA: TGTGCAAGTCGCTTAGTTGCGGGGGATGGCTACACCTTC.

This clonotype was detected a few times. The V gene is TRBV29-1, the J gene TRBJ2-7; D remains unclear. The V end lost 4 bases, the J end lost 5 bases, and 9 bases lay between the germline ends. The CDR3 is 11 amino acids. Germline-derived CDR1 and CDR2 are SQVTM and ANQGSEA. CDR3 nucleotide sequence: TGCAGCGTTGTCCTGAATCACGAGCAGTACTTC. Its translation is CSVVLNHEQYF.

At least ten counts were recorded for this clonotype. The CDR3 region has the DNA TGCGCCAGCAGCCTAATCTGGGGACAGGGCTTAGACCCCTACGAGCAGTACTTC. It specifies CASSLIWGQGLDPYEQYF. The gene calls are TRBV4-1 and TRBJ2-7; TRBD1 matches at 9 bases. The CDR3 length is 18 residues. Germline CDR1 reads MGHRA; CDR2 reads YSYEKL. V dropped 4 bases and J dropped 2; count of bases not matched to a gene: 15.

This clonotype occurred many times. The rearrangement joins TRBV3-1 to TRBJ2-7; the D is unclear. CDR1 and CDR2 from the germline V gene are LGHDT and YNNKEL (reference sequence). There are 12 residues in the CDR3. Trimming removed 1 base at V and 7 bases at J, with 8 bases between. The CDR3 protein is CASSQGRREQYF. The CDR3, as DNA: TGTGCCAGCAGCCAAGGCCGGCGGGAGCAGTACTTC.

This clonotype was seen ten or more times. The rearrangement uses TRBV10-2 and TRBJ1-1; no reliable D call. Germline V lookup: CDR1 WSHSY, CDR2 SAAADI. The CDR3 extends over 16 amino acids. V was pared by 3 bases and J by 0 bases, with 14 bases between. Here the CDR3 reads CASSDPLTVLNTEAFF. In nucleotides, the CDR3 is TGCGCCAGCAGTGACCCTCTAACAGTATTGAACACTGAAGCTTTCTTT.

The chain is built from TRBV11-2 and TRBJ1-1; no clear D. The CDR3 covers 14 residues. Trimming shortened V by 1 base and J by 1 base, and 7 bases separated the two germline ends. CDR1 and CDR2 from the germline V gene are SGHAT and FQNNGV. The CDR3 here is CASSLVAENTEAFF. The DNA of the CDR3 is TGTGCCAGCAGCTTAGTAGCGGAGAACACTGAAGCTTTCTTT.

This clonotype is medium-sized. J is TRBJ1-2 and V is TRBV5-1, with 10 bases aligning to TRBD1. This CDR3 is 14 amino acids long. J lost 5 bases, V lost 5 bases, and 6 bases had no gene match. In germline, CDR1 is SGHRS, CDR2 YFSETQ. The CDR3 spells CASRTGQGNYGYTF. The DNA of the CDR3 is TGCGCCAGCAGGACGGGACAGGGGAATTATGGCTACACCTTC.

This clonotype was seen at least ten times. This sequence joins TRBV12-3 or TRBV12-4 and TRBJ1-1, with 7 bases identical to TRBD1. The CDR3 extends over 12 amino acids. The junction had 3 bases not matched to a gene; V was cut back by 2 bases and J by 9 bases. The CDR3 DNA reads TGTGCCAGCAGTTTACCGGGACAGAAAGCTTTCTTT. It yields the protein CASSLPGQKAFF.

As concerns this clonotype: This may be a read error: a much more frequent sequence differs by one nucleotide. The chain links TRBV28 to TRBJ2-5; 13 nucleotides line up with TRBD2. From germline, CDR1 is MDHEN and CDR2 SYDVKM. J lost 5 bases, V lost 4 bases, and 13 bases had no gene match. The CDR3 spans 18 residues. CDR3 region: CASSSPGTSGEMEETQYF. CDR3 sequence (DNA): TGTGCCAGCAGTTCCCCCGGGACTAGCGGGGAGATGGAGGAGACCCAGTACTTC.

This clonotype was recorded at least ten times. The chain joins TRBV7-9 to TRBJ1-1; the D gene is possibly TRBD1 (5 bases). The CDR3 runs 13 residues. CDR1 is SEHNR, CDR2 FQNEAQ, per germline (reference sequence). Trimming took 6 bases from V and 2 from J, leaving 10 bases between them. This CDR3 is CASRTQGNTEAFF. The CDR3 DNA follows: TGTGCCAGCAGGACTCAGGGAAACACTGAAGCTTTCTTT.

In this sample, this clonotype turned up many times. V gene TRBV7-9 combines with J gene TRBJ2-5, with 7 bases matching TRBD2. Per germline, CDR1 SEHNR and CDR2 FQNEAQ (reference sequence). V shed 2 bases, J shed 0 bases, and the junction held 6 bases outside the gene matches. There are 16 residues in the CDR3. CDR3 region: CASSLRSGIYQETQYF. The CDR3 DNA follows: TGTGCCAGCAGCTTAAGAAGCGGGATTTACCAAGAGACCCAGTACTTC.

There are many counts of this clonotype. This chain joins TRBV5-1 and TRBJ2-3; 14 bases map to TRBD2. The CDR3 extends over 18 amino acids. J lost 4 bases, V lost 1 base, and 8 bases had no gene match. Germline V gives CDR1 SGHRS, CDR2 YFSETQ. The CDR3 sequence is CASSLMTSGRVRADTQYF. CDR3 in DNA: TGCGCCAGCAGCTTGATGACTAGCGGGAGGGTTAGGGCAGATACGCAGTATTTT.

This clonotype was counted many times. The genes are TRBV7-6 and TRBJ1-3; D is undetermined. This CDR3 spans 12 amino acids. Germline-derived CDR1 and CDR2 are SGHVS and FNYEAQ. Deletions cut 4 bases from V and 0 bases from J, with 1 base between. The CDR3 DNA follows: TGTGCCAGCAGCTACTCTGGAAACACCATATATTTT. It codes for CASSYSGNTIYF.

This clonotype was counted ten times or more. As DNA, the CDR3 is TGCAGTGCTCCGCGGGCGGGGGGACCCCAAGAGACCCAGTACTTC. This sequence encodes CSAPRAGGPQETQYF. The chain joins TRBV20-1 to TRBJ2-5; 8 bases align to TRBD2. J gave up 1 base and V 5 bases, and 9 bases lay outside the gene matches. The germline V gene encodes CDR1 DFQATT and CDR2 SNEGSKA (reference sequence). The CDR3 runs to 15 residues.

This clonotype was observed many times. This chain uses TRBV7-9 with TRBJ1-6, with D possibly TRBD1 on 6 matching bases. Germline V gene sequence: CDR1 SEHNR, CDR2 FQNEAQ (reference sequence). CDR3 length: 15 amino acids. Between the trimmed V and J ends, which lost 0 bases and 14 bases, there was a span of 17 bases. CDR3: CASSLAGIVEGALHF. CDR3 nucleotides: TGTGCCAGCAGCTTAGCGGGTATTGTGGAGGGGGCCCTCCACTTT.

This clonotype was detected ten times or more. The CDR3 reads CASSGGPSGRKVYNEQFF. As DNA, the CDR3 is TGCGCCAGCAGTGGGGGACCTAGCGGGAGAAAGGTATACAATGAGCAGTTCTTC. J is TRBJ2-1 and V is TRBV10-1; 10 nucleotides align to TRBD2. Germline assignment: CDR1 WNHNN and CDR2 SYGVQD (reference sequence). V gave up 4 bases and J gave up 4 bases; unmatched junction bases: 13. The CDR3 is 18 amino acids.

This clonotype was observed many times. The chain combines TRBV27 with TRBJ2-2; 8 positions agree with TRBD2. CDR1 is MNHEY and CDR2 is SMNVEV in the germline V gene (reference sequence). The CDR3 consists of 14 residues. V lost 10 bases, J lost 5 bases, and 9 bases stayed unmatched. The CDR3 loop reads CATLAGRGTGELFF. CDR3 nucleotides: TGTGCCACCTTAGCGGGAAGGGGAACCGGGGAGCTGTTTTTT.

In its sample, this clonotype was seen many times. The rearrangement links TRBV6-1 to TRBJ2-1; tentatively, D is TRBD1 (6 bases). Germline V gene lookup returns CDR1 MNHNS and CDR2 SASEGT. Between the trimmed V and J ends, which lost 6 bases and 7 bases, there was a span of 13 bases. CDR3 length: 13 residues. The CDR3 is CASSQDRPNEQFF. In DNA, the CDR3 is TGTGCCAGCAGCCAGGACAGACCTAATGAGCAGTTCTTC.

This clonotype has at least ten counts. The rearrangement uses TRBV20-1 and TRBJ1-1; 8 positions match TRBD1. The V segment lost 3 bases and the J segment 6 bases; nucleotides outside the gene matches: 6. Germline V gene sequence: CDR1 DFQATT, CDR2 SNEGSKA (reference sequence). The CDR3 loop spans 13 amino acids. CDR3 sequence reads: CSARRTGSSEAFF. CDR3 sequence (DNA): TGCAGTGCTAGGCGGACAGGGTCCTCTGAAGCTTTCTTT.

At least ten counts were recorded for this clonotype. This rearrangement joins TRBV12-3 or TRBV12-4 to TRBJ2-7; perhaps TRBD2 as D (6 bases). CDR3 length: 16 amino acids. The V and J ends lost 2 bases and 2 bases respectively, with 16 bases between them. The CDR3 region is CASSLSAGRGTYEQYF. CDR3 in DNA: TGTGCCAGCAGTTTATCGGCGGGAAGGGGTACCTACGAGCAGTACTTC.